This T cell receptor (beta chain) was captured by sequencing in a study of T cell responses to AZD1222 COVID-19 vaccine. Comment on this clone: Its antigen remains unknown.

Findings and limits, study-wide: After the peak T cell response, and only then, were repertoires sampled. Clonal diversity was possibly underestimated, and the donors were mostly white British, with more females.

Only in-frame clones appear in the TCRdb table, and some are missing; sequencing was by immunoSEQ multiplex PCR. The sample consists of some 150,000 clones, 92% of them appearing once. Trimming cost V 0 bases and J 3 bases, with 1 base left between them. The length of the CDR3 is 11 residues. Germline CDR1 reads SQVTM; CDR2 reads ANQGSEA. The genes are TRBV29-1 and TRBJ2-3; D remains unclear. The sequenced sample was peripheral blood, obtained on day 0 of AZD1222 vaccination. The clonotype comes from an adult in good health. The CDR3 sequence: CSVEETDTQYF. The CDR3 coding sequence is TGCAGCGTTGAAGAGACAGATACGCAGTATTTT.